This is a list of T cell receptor beta chains from one sample in a study of blood T cell repertoires in COVID-19. Using immunoSEQ multiplex PCR, the repertoire was profiled, and TCRdb retains in-frame clones only, with some absent. The sample includes a few hundred thousand clones, under 90% of them seen just once. The sequenced sample was peripheral blood. Source of these receptors: a woman aged 18-29 years with acute or convalescent COVID-19. The CDR3 runs from the conserved cysteine through the conserved F or W. Each record gives: V gene, J gene, D gene, clone size, CDR3 DNA, CDR3 protein. A D gene is named only where the DNA matches it firmly. Some rows have no size entry. The others give once, few or many, or a class for an expanded clone.

TRBV10-2	TRBJ1-1	TRBD1	once	TGCGCCAGCAGGGAATTGACAGGGTTTGGAGCTTTCTTT	CASRELTGFGAFF
TRBV5-4	TRBJ2-1	TRBD2	-	TGTGCCAGCAGCTTGAAACTAGCGGGAGGGGATGAGCAGTTCTTC	CASSLKLAGGDEQFF
TRBV27	TRBJ1-2	-	-	TGTGCCAGCAGTTCACCTCTGACTGGGGAGAATGGCTACACCTTC	CASSSPLTGENGYTF
TRBV10-3	TRBJ2-2	-	-	TGTGCCATCAGTGATGCCGGGAACACCGGGGAGCTGTTTTTT	CAISDAGNTGELFF
TRBV7-2	TRBJ2-7	-	-	TGTGCCAGCAGCCTCCAAACAGGGTTAGGGGCCTACGAGCAGTACTTC	CASSLQTGLGAYEQYF
TRBV5-5	TRBJ2-7	TRBD2	-	TGTGCCAGCACAAGGGGACTAGCGGCTTACGAGCAGTACTTC	CASTRGLAAYEQYF
TRBV29-1	TRBJ1-1	-	-	TGCAGCGTTGCGGGCGGGGATAAGCCCGAAGCTTTCTTT	CSVAGGDKPEAFF
TRBV27	TRBJ2-1	TRBD2	-	TGTGCCAGCAGTCCAGAGCGGGAGCGACACTACAATGAGCAGTTCTTC	CASSPERERHYNEQFF
TRBV7-2	TRBJ1-1	-	-	TGTGCCAGCAGCCTAAACATCGGGGATGGGTTAGGAGCTTTCTTT	CASSLNIGDGLGAFF
TRBV7-2	TRBJ1-6	-	-	TGTGCCAGCAGCCAAGTAAGGACAGTCGCTTCACCCCTCCACTTT	CASSQVRTVASPLHF
TRBV28	TRBJ1-2	-	-	TGTGCCAGCAGTGTAGTTCAGGCTAACTATGGCTACACCTTC	CASSVVQANYGYTF
TRBV5-5	TRBJ2-7	-	-	TGTGCCAGCAGCTCCCCCGGGATCGAGCAGTACTTC	CASSSPGIEQYF
TRBV7-2	TRBJ1-1	-	-	TGTGCCAGCAGCCTACCCGACCGGGGAGGAACTGAAGCTTTCTTT	CASSLPDRGGTEAFF
TRBV19	TRBJ2-7	-	-	TGTGCCAGCGGGAGTTCCTACGAGCAGTACTTC	CASGSSYEQYF
TRBV2	TRBJ2-6	-	-	TGTGCCAGCAGGGGCTGGAGAGGGGGCTCTGGGGCCAACGTCCTGACTTTC	CASRGWRGGSGANVLTF
TRBV5-1	TRBJ1-6	-	-	TGCGCCAGCAGCTTGAGGGGCGGACCGAGTTATAATTCACCCCTCCACTTT	CASSLRGGPSYNSPLHF
TRBV11-2	TRBJ2-7	TRBD2	-	TGTGCCAGCAGCTTAGAGCTAGCGGGAATGTACGAGCAGTACTTC	CASSLELAGMYEQYF
TRBV27	TRBJ2-1	-	-	TGTGCCAGCAATCCTGGGGCCTATAGCACCCCCTACAATGAGCAGTTCTTC	CASNPGAYSTPYNEQFF
TRBV6-5	TRBJ1-5	-	-	TGTGCCAGCAGTTACTCGGCCCTCGGGACAAATCAGCCCCAGCATTTT	CASSYSALGTNQPQHF
TRBV6-5	TRBJ2-5	-	once	TGTGCCAGCAGCCACGGGACTTTCCAAGAGACCCAGTACTTC	CASSHGTFQETQYF
TRBV6-2/TRBV6-3	TRBJ1-1	-	-	TGTGCCAGCAGTTGGCAGGCCTCGAACACTGAAGCTTTCTTT	CASSWQASNTEAFF
TRBV29-1	TRBJ1-2	-	-	TGCAGCGTTGAGGGCAGAACTAACTATGGCTACACCTTC	CSVEGRTNYGYTF
TRBV4-3	TRBJ1-1	-	-	TGCGCCAGCAGCCAAGACCCCAGGGAGGGTGAAGCTTTCTTT	CASSQDPREGEAFF
TRBV27	TRBJ2-1	-	-	TGTGCCAGCAGGACAAATGAGCAGTTCTTC	CASRTNEQFF
TRBV27	TRBJ1-2	-	-	TGTGCCAGCAGTTTAACAAAGGCCGGGGTCGGCAGCTACTATGGCTACACCTTC	CASSLTKAGVGSYYGYTF
TRBV5-8	TRBJ1-4	-	-	TGTGCCAGCAGCTTGGACGGTTACCTAAAACTGTTTTTT	CASSLDGYLKLFF
TRBV5-5	TRBJ1-1	-	few	TGTGCCAGCTCCGCGGCTGCAGCGAACACTGAAGCTTTCTTT	CASSAAAANTEAFF
TRBV30	TRBJ1-5	-	many	TGTGCCTGGAAACAACCCGGGCAGCCCCAGCATTTT	CAWKQPGQPQHF
TRBV19	TRBJ2-2	TRBD2	-	TGTGCCAGTCGCACCGCCGGGAGCGGGGCCGGGGAGCTGTTTTTT	CASRTAGSGAGELFF
TRBV10-3	TRBJ1-6	-	-	TGTGCCATCAGTGGTGGGGGGGCAGCCAATTCACCCCTCCACTTT	CAISGGGAANSPLHF
TRBV18	TRBJ2-7	-	-	TGTGCCAGCTCACCTGACAGAACATCCTACGAGCAGTACTTC	CASSPDRTSYEQYF
TRBV19	TRBJ1-1	-	-	TGTGCCAGTAGGGGACAAGCCTACACTGAAGCTTTCTTT	CASRGQAYTEAFF
TRBV19	TRBJ2-7	TRBD1	-	TGTGCCAGTAGTATAGGGACAGGGGCCTCCTACGAGCAGTACTTC	CASSIGTGASYEQYF
TRBV13	TRBJ1-1	-	-	TGTGCCAGCAGCTTTCGAACAGCTGAAGCTTTCTTT	CASSFRTAEAFF
TRBV30	TRBJ1-6	TRBD1	-	TGTGCCTGGAGACGAATGTTCGGGACAGGGGCTGCTTGGGCCCTCCACTTT	CAWRRMFGTGAAWALHF
TRBV7-8	TRBJ1-3	TRBD1	-	TGTGCCAGCAGCGGATGGGACAGTCTCTCTGGAAACACCATATATTTT	CASSGWDSLSGNTIYF
TRBV9	TRBJ1-5	TRBD1	-	TGTGCCAGCAGCGCCGGGACAGGGTGGGGTAATCAGCCCCAGCATTTT	CASSAGTGWGNQPQHF
TRBV28	TRBJ2-4	TRBD2	-	TGTGCCACTACGACTAGCGGGACCAAAAACATTCAGTACTTC	CATTTSGTKNIQYF
TRBV7-9	TRBJ1-4	-	-	TGTGCCAGCAGCGCATCGACGTACCGGGAACCTAATGAAAAACTGTTTTTT	CASSASTYREPNEKLFF
TRBV30	TRBJ1-5	-	-	TGTGCCTGGAGTCCCTCAGGGAGGAATCAGCCCCAGCATTTT	CAWSPSGRNQPQHF
TRBV19	TRBJ1-1	TRBD1	-	TGTGCCAGTACCCCGTCCGGGACAGGGGGCAAGGTGACTGAAGCTTTCTTT	CASTPSGTGGKVTEAFF
TRBV27	TRBJ1-2	-	-	TGTGCCAGCAGTTTATCGGGGCAGAACTATGGCTACACCTTC	CASSLSGQNYGYTF
TRBV6-2/TRBV6-3	TRBJ2-7	-	once	TGTGCCAGCAGTACTACCCCCCCTGCCGACTTGTACTACGAGCAGTACTTC	CASSTTPPADLYYEQYF
TRBV30	TRBJ1-1	-	-	TGTGCCTGGAGTGTACGGGGAGAAGACACTGAAGCTTTCTTT	CAWSVRGEDTEAFF